These 9 T cell receptor beta chains were sequenced from one sample in a study of PD-1 blockade in classical Hodgkin lymphoma. The patients all showed relapse after autologous stem cell transplantation, while their brentuximab vedotin exposure varied. Some clones are missing from TCRdb's copy, which holds only in-frame ones; the method was immunoSEQ multiplex PCR. The sample includes 40,000 to 50,000 clones, about 88% of them seen just once. The sequenced sample was peripheral blood mononuclear cells (PBMCs), obtained before the second cycle of nivolumab. These receptors all come from a human donor with classical Hodgkin lymphoma.

The chain links TRBV6-6 to TRBJ1-3, with D hard to call. The CDR3 sequence is 15 residues long. V lost 2 bases to trimming and J lost 4 bases, with 12 bases between them. Germline CDR1 MNHNY, CDR2 SVGAGI (reference sequence). The CDR3 DNA follows: TGTGCCAGCAGTTACGTATCAGCAAGCGGAAACACCATATATTTT. It translates to CASSYVSASGNTIYF.

The chain has TRBV27 and TRBJ2-3, with a tentative D call TRBD2 (5 bases). The germline CDR1 and CDR2 sequences are MNHEY and SMNVEV (reference sequence). With 7 bases removed from V and 0 bases from J, the gap between germline ends came to 8 bases. This CDR3 is 13 amino acids long. The CDR3 nucleotides are TGTGCCAGCATTGGGGAGAGCACAGATACGCAGTATTTT. Translated: CASIGESTDTQYF.

This rearrangement joins TRBV6-6 to TRBJ2-5; D is unresolved. The CDR3 is 15 residues long. V gave up 0 bases and J gave up 0 bases, with 8 bases separating them. From germline, CDR1 is MNHNY and CDR2 SVGAGI (reference sequence). Here the CDR3 DNA reads TGTGCCAGCAGTTACTCAAGCACCCACCAAGAGACCCAGTACTTC. Residues: CASSYSSTHQETQYF.

The chain employs TRBV5-1 and TRBJ2-7; 7 bases align to TRBD1. Germline CDR1 and CDR2: SGHRS and YFSETQ. The CDR3 has 15 amino acids. The J segment lost 4 bases and the V segment lost 1 base, leaving 8 bases of the junction unmatched. The CDR3 DNA reads as TGCGCCAGCAGCTTGACGACAGGGTGGGAGTACGAGCAGTACTTC. Its translation is CASSLTTGWEYEQYF.

This chain links TRBV6-5 with TRBJ1-2; tentative D call: TRBD1 (5 bases). The ends were cut back, 0 bases at V and 8 bases at J, with 10 bases in the middle. The CDR3 totals 13 residues. The germline gives CDR1 MNHEY, CDR2 SVGAGI. In DNA, the CDR3 is TGTGCCAGCAGTTACTCAGGGGCCCGGGGCTACACCTTC. It codes for CASSYSGARGYTF.

This chain connects TRBV6-5 to TRBJ2-5; D not certain. Trimming removed 2 bases from V and 2 bases from J, with 12 bases in between. CDR3 length: 15 residues. Germline V CDR1 and CDR2: MNHEY, SVGAGI. The DNA for the CDR3 is TGTGCCAGCAGTTACCGGAGACGGAGTCAAGAGACCCAGTACTTC. Protein: CASSYRRRSQETQYF.

The chain combines TRBV19 with TRBJ2-7, with a possible D match to TRBD1 (5 bases). Per the germline V gene, CDR1 is LNHDA and CDR2 is SQIVND (reference sequence). The V end was cut by 5 bases, the J end by 6 bases, with 17 bases between. The CDR3 loop spans 14 amino acids. The CDR3 sequence: CASSPSSGISEQYF. As DNA, the CDR3 is TGTGCCAGTAGTCCTAGTTCAGGGATTAGCGAGCAGTACTTC. Using reference TRBV19 and TRBJ2-7 for the parts outside the CDR3, the full variable domain is DGGITQSPKYLFRKEGQNVTLSCEQNLNHDAMYWYRQDPGQGLRLIYYSQIVNDFQKGDIAEGYSVSREKKESFPLTVTSAQKNPTAFYLCASSPSSGISEQYFGPGTRLTVT.

This clone was seen a handful of times. The J gene is TRBJ1-6, the V gene TRBV6-1; TRBD1 agrees at 8 bases. CDR3 length: 16 amino acids. Germline lookup yields CDR1 MNHNS and CDR2 SASEGT. Germline trimming cut 6 bases from V and 14 bases from J; bases unmatched to any gene: 18. Here the CDR3 DNA reads TGTGCCAGCAGCGAACACGGGACAGGATCTTTGTTAGCCCTCCACTTT. Protein product: CASSEHGTGSLLALHF.

This chain links TRBV27 with TRBJ2-5, with D possibly being TRBD2 (6 bases). Trimming pared 8 bases from V and 4 bases from J, leaving 11 bases between. The germline V gene has CDR1 MNHEY and CDR2 SMNVEV (reference sequence). This CDR3 has 12 amino acids. The CDR3 is CASGRIAETQYF. For the CDR3, the DNA is TGTGCCAGCGGGAGGATCGCAGAGACCCAGTACTTC.